Listed below are T cell receptor beta chains from one sample, sequenced in a study of blood T cells in healthy people across ages. MiXCR was run by TCRdb on the 5' RACE reads, yielding one entry per CDR3 protein. The table includes roughly 1,700,000 distinct CDR3 sequences, about 30% detected once. The material sequenced was blood. These receptors were obtained from a woman in her 30s in good health. Each CDR3 is given with its conserved first and last residue. Fields, in order: V gene, clone size, J gene, D gene, CDR3 DNA, CDR3 protein. A D gene is named only where the DNA matches it firmly. Some rows mark clone size as missing; the rest say once, few, many or name a class of expanded clone.

v_call: TRBV9
clone_size: few
j_call: TRBJ1-2
d_call: NA
cdr3_nt: TGTGCCAGCAGCGGCTTAGTTGATGGCTACACCTTC
cdr3_aa: CASSGLVDGYTF

v_call: TRBV7-2
clone_size: few
j_call: TRBJ2-3
d_call: TRBD2
cdr3_nt: TGTGCCAGCAGCTTACGAAGACTAGCGGGGCGCACAGATACGCAGTATTTT
cdr3_aa: CASSLRRLAGRTDTQYF

v_call: TRBV7-2
clone_size: many
j_call: TRBJ1-6
d_call: NA
cdr3_nt: TGTGCCAGCAGCTTAGTAGGTGGACCGCAGTCACCCCTCCACTTT
cdr3_aa: CASSLVGGPQSPLHF

v_call: TRBV12-5
clone_size: few
j_call: TRBJ1-2
d_call: NA
cdr3_nt: TGTGCTAGTGGTTTGGTACTCTTGGATGGAACGGCCTATGGCTACACCTTC
cdr3_aa: CASGLVLLDGTAYGYTF

v_call: TRBV20-1
clone_size: NA
j_call: TRBJ2-7
d_call: TRBD2
cdr3_nt: TGCAGTGCTAATCGTGGCCCCCGGTCGACTAGCGGTCTCGCGGACGAGCAGTACTTC
cdr3_aa: CSANRGPRSTSGLADEQYF

v_call: TRBV20-1
clone_size: NA
j_call: TRBJ1-5
d_call: NA
cdr3_nt: TGCAGTGCTAGCGACGCCGGCAATCAGCCCCAGCATTTT
cdr3_aa: CSASDAGNQPQHF

v_call: TRBV30
clone_size: few
j_call: TRBJ1-5
d_call: NA
cdr3_nt: TGTGCCTGGACCAGAGGAGGGTTGGGGAATCAGCCCCAGCATTTT
cdr3_aa: CAWTRGGLGNQPQHF

v_call: TRBV12-3/TRBV12-4
clone_size: NA
j_call: TRBJ1-2
d_call: TRBD1
cdr3_nt: TGTGCCAGCGGCACAGGGGAGGGGACATATGGCTACACCTTC
cdr3_aa: CASGTGEGTYGYTF

v_call: TRBV5-1
clone_size: NA
j_call: TRBJ1-4
d_call: NA
cdr3_nt: TGCGCCAGCAGCCTGGGGGATCTGGAAAAACTGTTTTTT
cdr3_aa: CASSLGDLEKLFF

v_call: TRBV20-1
clone_size: few
j_call: TRBJ2-7
d_call: TRBD2
cdr3_nt: TGCAGTGCTGAGAGAGCGGGAGGCCCTATTTCCTACGAGCAGTACTTC
cdr3_aa: CSAERAGGPISYEQYF

v_call: TRBV6-5
clone_size: few
j_call: TRBJ1-3
d_call: NA
cdr3_nt: TGTGCCAGCAGCGCTAGTGCTGGAAACACCATATATTTT
cdr3_aa: CASSASAGNTIYF

v_call: TRBV5-1
clone_size: NA
j_call: TRBJ2-3
d_call: TRBD1
cdr3_nt: TGCGCCAGCTCTACTCAGGGGGCGTTTAGCACAGATACGCAGTATTTT
cdr3_aa: CASSTQGAFSTDTQYF

v_call: TRBV15
clone_size: NA
j_call: TRBJ1-2
d_call: NA
cdr3_nt: TGTGCCACCAGCACTGGACGATCCTATGGCTACACCTTC
cdr3_aa: CATSTGRSYGYTF

v_call: TRBV4-3
clone_size: few
j_call: TRBJ2-7
d_call: TRBD2
cdr3_nt: TGCGCCAGCAGCCAAGATCTAGCGGGGCCCTCCTACGAGCAGTACTTC
cdr3_aa: CASSQDLAGPSYEQYF

v_call: TRBV20-1
clone_size: many
j_call: TRBJ2-7
d_call: NA
cdr3_nt: TGCAGTACCGGAGGGGTCTACGAGCAGTACTTC
cdr3_aa: CSTGGVYEQYF

v_call: TRBV20-1
clone_size: many
j_call: TRBJ2-1
d_call: NA
cdr3_nt: TGCAGTGCTAGAGATGGCGACTCGTCCGAGCAGTTCTTC
cdr3_aa: CSARDGDSSEQFF

v_call: TRBV7-2
clone_size: many
j_call: TRBJ2-4
d_call: NA
cdr3_nt: TGTGCCAGCAGCCCACAGGGTTACAAAAACATTCAGTACTTC
cdr3_aa: CASSPQGYKNIQYF

v_call: TRBV20-1
clone_size: few
j_call: TRBJ2-1
d_call: TRBD2
cdr3_nt: TGCAGTGCCTCATATAGACTAGCGGACTACAATGAGCAGTTCTTC
cdr3_aa: CSASYRLADYNEQFF

v_call: TRBV20-1
clone_size: NA
j_call: TRBJ1-6
d_call: NA
cdr3_nt: TGCAGTGCTAGAGATCAGGGGACGGAGTCACCCCTCCACTTT
cdr3_aa: CSARDQGTESPLHF

v_call: TRBV24-1
clone_size: NA
j_call: TRBJ2-1
d_call: NA
cdr3_nt: TGTGCCACCAGTGGCTGGGGGGCTTCCTACAATGAGCAGTTCTTC
cdr3_aa: CATSGWGASYNEQFF

v_call: TRBV5-5
clone_size: few
j_call: TRBJ2-7
d_call: NA
cdr3_nt: TGTGCCAGCTTAAAGGCGGGGGCGCTCTCCTACGAGCAGTACTTC
cdr3_aa: CASLKAGALSYEQYF

v_call: TRBV7-9
clone_size: few
j_call: TRBJ2-7
d_call: NA
cdr3_nt: TGTGCCAGCAGCCGGGGGGACAGGCAGGAGCAGTACTTC
cdr3_aa: CASSRGDRQEQYF

v_call: TRBV12-3/TRBV12-4
clone_size: few
j_call: TRBJ2-4
d_call: NA
cdr3_nt: TGTGCCTGCAGGGAGTTGGCCAAAAACATTCAGTACTTC
cdr3_aa: CACRELAKNIQYF

v_call: TRBV9
clone_size: NA
j_call: TRBJ2-7
d_call: TRBD2
cdr3_nt: TGTGCCAGCAGCGCGTCGGGGGGGCCCCTTCACGAGCAGTACTTC
cdr3_aa: CASSASGGPLHEQYF

v_call: TRBV18
clone_size: NA
j_call: TRBJ1-2
d_call: TRBD1
cdr3_nt: TGTGCCAGCTCACGGGACAGCCTACCGGATGGCTACACCTTC
cdr3_aa: CASSRDSLPDGYTF

v_call: TRBV5-1
clone_size: few
j_call: TRBJ2-7
d_call: TRBD1
cdr3_nt: TGCGCCAGCAGCTTGCAGGACAGGGGCTCATTCCCCAAATACGAGCAGTACTTC
cdr3_aa: CASSLQDRGSFPKYEQYF

v_call: TRBV7-3
clone_size: few
j_call: TRBJ2-1
d_call: TRBD2
cdr3_nt: TGTGCCAGCAGCTCGGGACTAGTTACGAGCGATGAGCAGTTCTTC
cdr3_aa: CASSSGLVTSDEQFF

v_call: TRBV5-1
clone_size: NA
j_call: TRBJ1-6
d_call: NA
cdr3_nt: TGCGCCAGCAGCTGGGAAGGCGTTAATTCACCCCTCCACTTT
cdr3_aa: CASSWEGVNSPLHF

v_call: TRBV29-1
clone_size: NA
j_call: TRBJ2-1
d_call: NA
cdr3_nt: TGCAGCGTCCCGGCCGGGACGGCTGGCCCGCAGTTCTTC
cdr3_aa: CSVPAGTAGPQFF

v_call: TRBV6-5
clone_size: NA
j_call: TRBJ2-2
d_call: NA
cdr3_nt: TGTGCCAGCAGTTACGGCCCAACCACCGGGGAGCTGTTTTTT
cdr3_aa: CASSYGPTTGELFF

v_call: TRBV4-3
clone_size: once
j_call: TRBJ2-7
d_call: TRBD2
cdr3_nt: TGCGCCAGCAGCCAAGGCTCACCGGGACTAGAAACCTACAATGAGCAGTACTTC
cdr3_aa: CASSQGSPGLETYNEQYF

v_call: TRBV7-2
clone_size: few
j_call: TRBJ2-1
d_call: TRBD2
cdr3_nt: TGTGCCAGCAGCTTAGCTTCCGGGAGGGTCTACAATGAGCAGTTCTTC
cdr3_aa: CASSLASGRVYNEQFF

v_call: TRBV2
clone_size: many
j_call: TRBJ2-7
d_call: NA
cdr3_nt: TGTGCCAGCAGTGTAGAGGTCAGGAAGTACTTC
cdr3_aa: CASSVEVRKYF

v_call: TRBV25-1
clone_size: NA
j_call: TRBJ2-1
d_call: TRBD2
cdr3_nt: TGTGCCAGCAGCGGACTAGCGGGAGCGCTGGAGCAGTTCTTC
cdr3_aa: CASSGLAGALEQFF

v_call: TRBV6-5
clone_size: many
j_call: TRBJ1-5
d_call: NA
cdr3_nt: TGTGCCAGCAGATCCGGGACTGGCAATCAGCCCCAGCATTTT
cdr3_aa: CASRSGTGNQPQHF

v_call: TRBV12-3/TRBV12-4
clone_size: NA
j_call: TRBJ2-3
d_call: NA
cdr3_nt: TGTGCCAGCAGTTTAGCCCAATACCTAGGCGGGGCAAGCACAGATACGCAGTATTTT
cdr3_aa: CASSLAQYLGGASTDTQYF

v_call: TRBV5-5
clone_size: many
j_call: TRBJ1-2
d_call: NA
cdr3_nt: TGTGCCAGCAGCTTGGAGGGATACGACTATGGCTACACCTTC
cdr3_aa: CASSLEGYDYGYTF

v_call: TRBV12-3/TRBV12-4
clone_size: few
j_call: TRBJ1-2
d_call: NA
cdr3_nt: TGTGCCAGCAGTTTTGCCGACCCACGGGACTATGGCTACACCTTC
cdr3_aa: CASSFADPRDYGYTF

v_call: TRBV6-5
clone_size: many
j_call: TRBJ2-6
d_call: NA
cdr3_nt: TGTGCCAGCAGACTTGGGAGCGCTGGGGCCAACGTCCTGACTTTC
cdr3_aa: CASRLGSAGANVLTF

v_call: TRBV7-9
clone_size: NA
j_call: TRBJ2-5
d_call: NA
cdr3_nt: TGTACCAGCAGCTTGGCTCGAGAGCAAGAGACCCAGTACTTC
cdr3_aa: CTSSLAREQETQYF

v_call: TRBV4-3
clone_size: few
j_call: TRBJ2-3
d_call: NA
cdr3_nt: TGCGCCAGCAGCCAATCCCGGGACTCTTACACAGATACGCAGTATTTT
cdr3_aa: CASSQSRDSYTDTQYF

v_call: TRBV3-1
clone_size: few
j_call: TRBJ1-2
d_call: NA
cdr3_nt: TGTGCCAGCAGCCCCGACAGCAGAGGCTACACCTTC
cdr3_aa: CASSPDSRGYTF

v_call: TRBV7-2
clone_size: many
j_call: TRBJ2-6
d_call: NA
cdr3_nt: TGTGCCAGCAGCTTGGGGGCTGGGTTTTCTGGGGCCAACGTCCTGACTTTC
cdr3_aa: CASSLGAGFSGANVLTF

v_call: TRBV18
clone_size: NA
j_call: TRBJ2-1
d_call: NA
cdr3_nt: TGTGCCAGCTCACCCCTAGGGGGAAGCTCAGGGGATGAGCAGTTCTTC
cdr3_aa: CASSPLGGSSGDEQFF

v_call: TRBV2
clone_size: NA
j_call: TRBJ2-5
d_call: NA
cdr3_nt: TGTGCCAGCAGGGAACAACCTCAAGAGACTCAGTACTTC
cdr3_aa: CASREQPQETQYF

v_call: TRBV7-2
clone_size: NA
j_call: TRBJ1-2
d_call: TRBD1
cdr3_nt: TGTGCCAGCAGCCCAAAGGGGGCAGGGGTTAACTATGGCTACACCTTC
cdr3_aa: CASSPKGAGVNYGYTF

v_call: TRBV9
clone_size: NA
j_call: TRBJ1-4
d_call: TRBD1
cdr3_nt: TGTGCCAGCAGCGTAGGGGCAGGGGGGTATGAAAAACTGTTTTTT
cdr3_aa: CASSVGAGGYEKLFF

v_call: TRBV7-2
clone_size: many
j_call: TRBJ2-5
d_call: TRBD2
cdr3_nt: TGTGCCAGCAGCTTATTCGGCGGGAGGGAAGAGACCCAGTACTTC
cdr3_aa: CASSLFGGREETQYF

v_call: TRBV9
clone_size: NA
j_call: TRBJ2-7
d_call: NA
cdr3_nt: TGTGCCAGCAGCGCCGCCGGGCTGACCTACGAGCAGTACTTC
cdr3_aa: CASSAAGLTYEQYF

v_call: TRBV20-1
clone_size: many
j_call: TRBJ2-7
d_call: NA
cdr3_nt: TGCAGTGCTAGATCAGGGAGGGAGCAGTACTTC
cdr3_aa: CSARSGREQYF

v_call: TRBV5-1
clone_size: NA
j_call: TRBJ1-4
d_call: TRBD1
cdr3_nt: TGCGCCAGCAGCTTTGGACAGGCGGGGTCTAATGAAAAACTGTTTTTT
cdr3_aa: CASSFGQAGSNEKLFF

v_call: TRBV7-3
clone_size: many
j_call: TRBJ1-2
d_call: NA
cdr3_nt: TGTGCCAGCAGCTCCGGGACAACTTATGGCTACACCTTC
cdr3_aa: CASSSGTTYGYTF